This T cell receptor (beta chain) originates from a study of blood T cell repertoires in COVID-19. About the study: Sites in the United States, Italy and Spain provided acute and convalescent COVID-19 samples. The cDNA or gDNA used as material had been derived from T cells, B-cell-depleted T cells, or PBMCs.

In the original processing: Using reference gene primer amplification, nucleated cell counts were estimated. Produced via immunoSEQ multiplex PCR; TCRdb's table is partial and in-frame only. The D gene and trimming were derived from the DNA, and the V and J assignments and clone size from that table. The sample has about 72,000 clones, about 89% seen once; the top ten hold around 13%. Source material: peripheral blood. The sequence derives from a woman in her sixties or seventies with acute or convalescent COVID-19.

In DNA, the CDR3 is TGTGCCACCAGCAGAGCGTTAGGACTAGGGGTTTCGGGTAGAGATAATGAGCAGTTCTTC. It specifies CATSRALGLGVSGRDNEQFF. This chain joins TRBV15 and TRBJ2-1, with 7 nucleotides matching TRBD2. V shed 1 base and J 7 bases; nucleotides not matched to a gene: 22. The CDR3 length is 20 residues. CDR1 and CDR2 from the germline V gene are LNHNV and YYDKDF (reference sequence).